The 27 T cell receptor beta chains listed next were all sequenced from one sample in a study of cytomegalovirus exposure and HLA in healthy donors. Assay used: immunoSEQ multiplex PCR; TCRdb lists only in-frame clones, some missing. Among some 120,000 clones listed, about 96% were seen once. The sequencing input was PBMCs. The origin of the receptors is a man between 18 and 35 years old in good health and CMV-seronegative.

Note on this clone: One end of the junction varies from germline; a read error may be responsible. The chain carries TRBV7-3 and TRBJ1-1; D not certain. This CDR3 region has 14 residues. CDR1 and CDR2 (germline): SGHTA, FQGTGA. Here the CDR3 reads CASSLTGVNSEAFF. Written as DNA, the CDR3 is TGTGCCAGCAGCTTAACCGGAGTGAACTCTGAAGCTTTCTTT. Full variable domain (rest looked up from reference TRBV7-3 and TRBJ1-1): GAGVSQTPSNKVTEKGKYVELRCDPISGHTALYWYRQSLGQGPEFLIYFQGTGAADDSGLPNDRFFAVRPEGSVSTLKIQRTERGDSAVYLCASSLTGVNSEAFFGQGTRLTVV.

V is TRBV27 and J is TRBJ2-7, with TRBD2 matching 8 bases. Germline V CDR1 and CDR2: MNHEY, SMNVEV (reference sequence). The CDR3 spans 16 residues. V shed 4 bases and J 7 bases; nucleotides not matched to a gene: 15. The CDR3 loop is CASSYGSGTSYGEQYF. The CDR3 nucleotides read TGTGCCAGCAGTTACGGATCCGGGACTAGTTATGGGGAGCAGTACTTC.

This clone occurred once. This chain uses TRBV11-3 with TRBJ2-2, with TRBD2 matching 9 bases. From germline, CDR1 is SGHNT and CDR2 YENEEA. CDR3 length: 14 residues. V shed 5 bases, J shed 6 bases, and the junction held 4 bases outside the gene matches. CDR3 sequence reads: CASSNSGSPGELFF. The CDR3 DNA reads as TGTGCCAGCAGCAATAGCGGGAGTCCCGGGGAGCTGTTTTTT.

V usage is TRBV6-6 and J usage is TRBJ1-1, with D unresolved. V lost 0 bases to trimming and J lost 6 bases, with 11 bases between them. Germline V gene lookup returns CDR1 MNHNY and CDR2 SVGAGI (reference sequence). This CDR3 region has 14 residues. The CDR3 nucleotides read TGTGCCAGCAGTTACTCACAGAGTAGCGCTGAAGCTTTCTTT. This gives the protein CASSYSQSSAEAFF.

V usage is TRBV5-6 and J usage is TRBJ2-2, with D possibly being TRBD1 (6 bases). The CDR3 has 17 amino acids. Per germline, CDR1 SGHDT and CDR2 YYEEEE. V was clipped by 3 bases and J by 6 bases, with 21 bases between them. CDR3 sequence: CASSSQRQDAMAGELFF. For the CDR3, the DNA is TGTGCCAGCAGCTCTCAACGACAGGACGCGATGGCCGGGGAGCTGTTTTTT.

This sequence joins TRBV18 and TRBJ1-3, with a tentative D call TRBD1 (6 bases). V lost 3 bases to trimming and J lost 3 bases, with 6 bases between them. The CDR3 loop spans 13 amino acids. The germline CDR1 and CDR2 sequences are KGHSH and LQKENI. CDR3 nucleotides: TGTGCCAGCTCACCGGACAGTGGAAACACCATATATTTT. Its protein is CASSPDSGNTIYF.

The V gene is TRBV7-2, the J gene TRBJ1-2; 7 bases align to TRBD1. This CDR3 has 15 amino acids. From germline, CDR1 is SGHTA and CDR2 FQGNSA. The V and J ends lost 1 base and 4 bases, in that order; junction bases with no gene match: 6. Here the CDR3 reads CASSLVGQASYGYTF. CDR3 DNA: TGTGCCAGCAGCTTAGTTGGACAGGCCTCCTATGGCTACACCTTC. Based on the CDR3 plus reference TRBV7-2 and TRBJ1-2, the full variable domain is GAGVSQSPSNKVTEKGKDVELRCDPISGHTALYWYRQSLGQGLEFLIYFQGNSAPDKSGLPSDRFSAERTGGSVSTLTIQRTQQEDSAVYLCASSLVGQASYGYTFGSGTRLTVV.

This chain joins TRBV7-9 and TRBJ1-2; a possible D gene is TRBD1 (5 bases). Trimming took 5 bases from V and 4 from J, leaving 17 bases between them. The CDR3 has 15 residues. The germline gives CDR1 SEHNR, CDR2 FQNEAQ (reference sequence). The CDR3 region is CASSDWDSDGYGYTF. CDR3 coding DNA: TGTGCCAGCAGCGACTGGGACTCCGACGGCTATGGCTACACCTTC.

This chain joins TRBV7-2 and TRBJ2-1; 7 bases are a match to TRBD2. The CDR3 extends over 16 amino acids. The V and J ends lost 5 bases and 5 bases, in that order; junction bases with no gene match: 12. Germline lookup yields CDR1 SGHTA and CDR2 FQGNSA. CDR3 in DNA: TGTGCCAGCAGCACCCGATCGGGGACTACCCACAATGAGCAGTTCTTC. This translates into CASSTRSGTTHNEQFF.

The chain employs TRBV19 and TRBJ1-5; 10 bases map to TRBD1. Trimming took 6 bases from V and 4 from J; bases not matched to a gene: 3. The V gene's germline CDR1 is LNHDA and CDR2 SQIVND (reference sequence). This CDR3 is built from 14 residues. CDR3 loop: CASSRTGGNQPQHF. The CDR3 DNA sequence: TGTGCCAGTAGCAGGACAGGGGGTAATCAGCCCCAGCATTTT. The full variable domain, its missing parts supplied by reference TRBV19 and TRBJ1-5, is DGGITQSPKYLFRKEGQNVTLSCEQNLNHDAMYWYRQDPGQGLRLIYYSQIVNDFQKGDIAEGYSVSREKKESFPLTVTSAQKNPTAFYLCASSRTGGNQPQHFGDGTRLSIL.

The chain carries TRBV27 and TRBJ2-7, with 8 bases fitting TRBD2. J gave up 4 bases and V 6 bases, and 8 bases lay outside the gene matches. Germline V gene lookup returns CDR1 MNHEY and CDR2 SMNVEV (reference sequence). The CDR3 length is 14 residues. In DNA, the CDR3 is TGTGCCAGCAGCCTTGCGGGGGGCGGATACGAGCAGTACTTC. Translated: CASSLAGGGYEQYF.

The V call is TRBV9, the J call TRBJ2-1; 9 nucleotides align to TRBD2. Germline V gives CDR1 SGDLS, CDR2 YYNGEE. The CDR3 sequence is 15 residues long. V lost 0 bases to trimming and J lost 5 bases; unmatched junction nucleotides: 3. CDR3 bases: TGTGCCAGCAGCGTAGCTAGCGGGACCAACAATGAGCAGTTCTTC. Translating it yields CASSVASGTNNEQFF. Together with reference TRBV9 and TRBJ2-1, the CDR3 gives the full variable domain: DSGVTQTPKHLITATGQRVTLRCSPRSGDLSVYWYQQSLDQGLQFLIQYYNGEERAKGNILERFSAQQFPDLHSELNLSSLELGDSALYFCASSVASGTNNEQFFGPGTRLTVL.

The rearrangement joins TRBV19 to TRBJ2-4, with 8 bases lining up with TRBD1. Germline lookup yields CDR1 LNHDA and CDR2 SQIVND (reference sequence). The CDR3 spans 14 residues. V was pared by 5 bases and J by 6 bases, with 6 bases of the junction left unmatched. CDR3 coding DNA: TGTGCCAGTAGTCCAGGGGGCGGTGGAAACATTCAGTACTTC. This codes for CASSPGGGGNIQYF.

The CDR3 DNA sequence: TGCGCCAGCAGCCAGGGACAGGGAGGACCCTACGAGCAGTACTTC. It is translated as CASSQGQGGPYEQYF. The chain employs TRBV5-1 and TRBJ2-7, with 9 nucleotides matching TRBD1. The germline V gene has CDR1 SGHRS and CDR2 YFSETQ. This CDR3 has 15 residues. J was trimmed by 2 bases and V by 4 bases; bases with no gene match: 7.

The chain combines TRBV28 with TRBJ2-4; 12 nucleotides match TRBD2. Unmatched junction bases numbered 12, after V lost 3 bases and J lost 0 bases. The length of the CDR3 is 20 residues. Germline assignment: CDR1 MDHEN and CDR2 SYDVKM. The CDR3 nucleotides read TGTGCCAGCAGTTTTCTTGCCGGGACTAGCGGGTCCTTAGCCAAAAACATTCAGTACTTC. Translating it yields CASSFLAGTSGSLAKNIQYF.

This chain joins TRBV30 and TRBJ2-1; TRBD2 agrees at 8 bases. CDR1 and CDR2 (germline): GTSNPN, SVGIG (reference sequence). The CDR3 totals 14 residues. V lost 8 bases to trimming and J lost 6 bases; unmatched junction nucleotides: 12. The CDR3 DNA sequence: TGTGCCCAGAACGCCGGGACTAGTTTCAATGAGCAGTTCTTC. This gives the protein CAQNAGTSFNEQFF.

This rearrangement joins TRBV28 to TRBJ1-3; D gene ambiguous. The germline V gene encodes CDR1 MDHEN and CDR2 SYDVKM. Trimming left V 9 bases short and J 0 bases short, with 9 bases between. The CDR3 totals 13 residues. The CDR3: CASYSSSGNTIYF. In DNA, the CDR3 is TGTGCCAGTTACTCGAGCTCTGGAAACACCATATATTTT.

The chain employs TRBV27 and TRBJ2-1, with 10 nucleotides matching TRBD2. The CDR3 is 18 residues long. Germline trimming cut 0 bases from V and 4 bases from J; bases unmatched to any gene: 9. Germline loops: CDR1 MNHEY, CDR2 SMNVEV (reference sequence). The DNA for the CDR3 is TGTGCCAGCAGTTTATCCCCTTCCCTAGCGGGAGTTTACAATGAGCAGTTCTTC. Its protein is CASSLSPSLAGVYNEQFF.

This chain uses TRBV5-1 with TRBJ1-2; 7 nucleotides match TRBD1. Germline V gene data show CDR1 as SGHRS and CDR2 as YFSETQ. This CDR3 spans 15 amino acids. Trimming removed 0 bases from V and 5 bases from J; junction bases left unmatched: 7. The CDR3 is CASSLVGQEDYGYTF. As DNA, the CDR3 is TGCGCCAGCAGCTTGGTAGGACAGGAGGATTATGGCTACACCTTC.

This rearrangement joins TRBV7-2 to TRBJ1-2, with 7 bases matching TRBD1. Trimming removed 6 bases from V and 8 bases from J; junction bases left unmatched: 12. From germline, CDR1 is SGHTA and CDR2 FQGNSA. The CDR3 extends over 14 amino acids. The CDR3 sequence is CASSPWTGPQGYTF. DNA for the CDR3: TGTGCCAGCAGTCCCTGGACAGGCCCTCAGGGCTACACCTTC.

J is TRBJ1-4 and V is TRBV13; D perhaps matches TRBD1 (6 bases). The CDR3 has 15 amino acids. The germline V gene encodes CDR1 PRHDT and CDR2 FYEKMQ (reference sequence). Trimming shortened V by 1 base and J by 2 bases, and 8 bases separated the two germline ends. CDR3 loop: CASSLADRTNEKLFF. The CDR3 DNA reads TGTGCCAGCAGCTTAGCTGACAGGACTAATGAAAAACTGTTTTTT.

The chain couples TRBV5-1 to TRBJ1-3, with D tentatively TRBD1 (5 bases). Trimming removed 2 bases at V and 0 bases at J, with 12 bases between. CDR1 is SGHRS, CDR2 YFSETQ, per germline. The CDR3 loop spans 16 amino acids. The CDR3 DNA is TGCGCCAGCAGCTTTATAGGGGCCGGCTCTGGAAACACCATATATTTT. Its protein product is CASSFIGAGSGNTIYF.

J is TRBJ2-5 and V is TRBV6-5, with 9 nucleotides matching TRBD2. The CDR3 totals 15 residues. Germline CDR1 and CDR2: MNHEY and SVGAGI. Trimming took 4 bases from V and 7 from J; bases not matched to a gene: 10. The CDR3 spells CASSLAGETRGTQYF. The CDR3 DNA reads as TGTGCCAGCAGTTTAGCGGGAGAGACACGTGGGACCCAGTACTTC.

This sequence joins TRBV9 and TRBJ2-5, with 7 bases lining up with TRBD2. J lost 5 bases, V lost 2 bases, and 9 bases had no gene match. Germline CDR1 and CDR2: SGDLS and YYNGEE. The CDR3 totals 15 residues. The CDR3 here is CASSVFTGGRETQYF. The CDR3 DNA reads TGTGCCAGCAGCGTTTTTACGGGAGGAAGGGAGACCCAGTACTTC.

This chain connects TRBV27 to TRBJ2-5; TRBD2 aligns across 10 bases. The CDR3 has 15 amino acids. The trim removed 1 base at V and 4 bases at J, leaving 3 bases unmatched. The germline gives CDR1 MNHEY, CDR2 SMNVEV (reference sequence). The CDR3 nucleotides read TGTGCCAGCAGTTTATACCTAGCGGGAGTAGAGACCCAGTACTTC. It encodes CASSLYLAGVETQYF.

The chain employs TRBV30 and TRBJ2-3; D gene ambiguous. This CDR3 has 13 residues. Trimming shortened V by 3 bases and J by 2 bases, and 9 bases separated the two germline ends. CDR1 is GTSNPN and CDR2 is SVGIG in the germline V gene (reference sequence). CDR3 nucleotides: TGTGCCTGGAGCGACACTTACACAGATACGCAGTATTTT. Protein sequence: CAWSDTYTDTQYF.

The gene calls are TRBV13 and TRBJ2-2; 10 bases agree with TRBD1. The CDR3 extends over 17 amino acids. V gave up 5 bases and J gave up 4 bases; unmatched junction bases: 10. Germline CDR1 is PRHDT and CDR2 is FYEKMQ (reference sequence). CDR3 residues: CASSQTPRDRGTGELFF. The CDR3 DNA is TGTGCCAGCAGCCAAACACCCCGGGACAGGGGCACCGGGGAGCTGTTTTTT.